Following are 3 T cell receptor beta chains from one sample sequenced in a study of cytomegalovirus exposure and HLA in healthy donors. Primers for the PCR totalled 60 Vbeta and 13 Jbeta. Repertoires were generated with immunoSEQ multiplex PCR, while TCRdb's copy carries only in-frame clones and drops some. The table lists some 98,000 clones, around a tenth of them singletons, with approximately 5.1% in the top ten. The material sequenced was PBMCs. Receptor source: a man aged 50 or older in good health and CMV-seropositive.

In this sample, this clone turned up a few times. J is TRBJ2-7 and V is TRBV7-8, with D possibly TRBD2 on 6 matching bases. Trimming removed 5 bases from V and 6 bases from J, with 20 bases in between. Germline lookup yields CDR1 SGHVS and CDR2 FQNEAQ. The CDR3 is made up of 15 amino acids. For the CDR3, the DNA is TGTGCCAGCAGCCCTAGTACGAATCGGGGAGGCGAGCAGTACTTC. Residues: CASSPSTNRGGEQYF.

This clone occurred a few times. CDR3 residues: CASRGDRGSYNEQFF. The CDR3 DNA is TGTGCCAGCAGGGGGGACAGGGGCTCCTACAATGAGCAGTTCTTC. The V call is TRBV11-2, the J call TRBJ2-1; TRBD1 aligns across 10 bases. The CDR3 length is 15 residues. J gave up 0 bases and V 6 bases, and 2 bases lay outside the gene matches. Germline CDR1 is SGHAT and CDR2 is FQNNGV.

This clone was counted a few times. The chain has TRBV19 and TRBJ1-5; D unclear. From germline, CDR1 is LNHDA and CDR2 SQIVND (reference sequence). V was pared by 3 bases and J by 3 bases, with 15 bases between. The CDR3 consists of 16 residues. This CDR3 is CASSMSSGRSNQPQHF. The DNA of the CDR3 is TGTGCCAGTAGTATGTCATCTGGCAGGTCCAATCAGCCCCAGCATTTT.